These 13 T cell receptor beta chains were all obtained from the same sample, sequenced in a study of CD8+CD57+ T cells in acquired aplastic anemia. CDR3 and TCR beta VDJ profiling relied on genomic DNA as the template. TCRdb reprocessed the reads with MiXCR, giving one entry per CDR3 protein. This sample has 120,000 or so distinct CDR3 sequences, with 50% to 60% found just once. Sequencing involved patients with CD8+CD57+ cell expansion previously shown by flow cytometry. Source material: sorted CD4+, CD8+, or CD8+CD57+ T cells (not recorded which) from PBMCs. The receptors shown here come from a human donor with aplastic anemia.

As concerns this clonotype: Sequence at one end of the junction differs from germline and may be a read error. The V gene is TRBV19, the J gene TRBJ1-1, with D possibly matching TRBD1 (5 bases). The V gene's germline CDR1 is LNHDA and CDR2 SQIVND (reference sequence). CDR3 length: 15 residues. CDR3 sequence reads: CASSIFQGQNTEASF. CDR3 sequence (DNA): TGTGCCAGTAGCATTTTTCAGGGTCAAAATACTGAAGCTTCCTTT. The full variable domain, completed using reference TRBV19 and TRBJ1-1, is DGGITQSPKYLFRKEGQNVTLSCEQNLNHDAMYWYRQDPGQGLRLIYYSQIVNDFQKGDIAEGYSVSREKKESFPLTVTSAQKNPTAFYLCASSIFQGQNTEASFGQGTRLTVV.

The CDR3 here is CSADRDRGAGGYTF. CDR3 sequence (DNA): TGCAGTGCAGACCGGGACAGGGGAGCGGGAGGCTACACCTTC. This chain links TRBV20-1 with TRBJ1-2; 10 nucleotides agree with TRBD1. The CDR3 runs to 14 residues. Unmatched junction bases numbered 12, after V lost 6 bases and J lost 8 bases. Germline V gives CDR1 DFQATT, CDR2 SNEGSKA (reference sequence).

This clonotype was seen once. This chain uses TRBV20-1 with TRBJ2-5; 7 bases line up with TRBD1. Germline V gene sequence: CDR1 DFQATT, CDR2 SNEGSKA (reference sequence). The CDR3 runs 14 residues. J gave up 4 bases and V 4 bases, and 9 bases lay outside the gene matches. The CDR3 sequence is CSATPRQGGETQYF. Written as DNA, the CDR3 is TGCAGTGCTACACCTCGACAGGGTGGAGAGACCCAGTACTTC.

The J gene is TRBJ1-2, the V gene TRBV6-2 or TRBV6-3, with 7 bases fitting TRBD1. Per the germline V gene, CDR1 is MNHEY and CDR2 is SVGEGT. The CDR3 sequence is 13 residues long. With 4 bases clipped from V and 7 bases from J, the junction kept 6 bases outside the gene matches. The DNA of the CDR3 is TGTGCCAGCAGTTTTCACAGGGGAGGTGGCTACACCTTC. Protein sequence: CASSFHRGGGYTF.

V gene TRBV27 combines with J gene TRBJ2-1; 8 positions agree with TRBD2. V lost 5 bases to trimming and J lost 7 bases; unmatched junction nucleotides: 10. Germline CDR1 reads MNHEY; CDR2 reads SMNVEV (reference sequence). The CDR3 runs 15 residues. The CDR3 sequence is CASSPLGAGVNEQFF. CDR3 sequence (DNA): TGTGCCAGCAGTCCCTTGGGAGCGGGGGTGAATGAGCAGTTCTTC.

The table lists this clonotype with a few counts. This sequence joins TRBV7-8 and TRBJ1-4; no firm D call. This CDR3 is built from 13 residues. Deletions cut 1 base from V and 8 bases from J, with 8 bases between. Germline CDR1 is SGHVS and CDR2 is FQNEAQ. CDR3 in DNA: TGTGCCAGCAGCTTAGGAGCTAGAGAAAAACTGTTTTTT. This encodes CASSLGAREKLFF.

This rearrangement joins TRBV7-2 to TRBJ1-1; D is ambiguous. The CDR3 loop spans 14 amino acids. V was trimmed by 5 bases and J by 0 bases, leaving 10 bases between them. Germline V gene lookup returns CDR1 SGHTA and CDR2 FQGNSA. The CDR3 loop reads CASSPQVVNTEAFF. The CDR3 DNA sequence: TGTGCCAGCAGCCCCCAGGTAGTGAACACTGAAGCTTTCTTT.

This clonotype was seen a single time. CDR3 loop: CASSSARDTEAFF. CDR3 sequence (DNA): TGTGCCAGCAGTTCAGCCAGGGACACTGAAGCTTTCTTT. This chain uses TRBV28 with TRBJ1-1, with TRBD1 as a possible D gene (5 bases). Germline CDR1 reads MDHEN; CDR2 reads SYDVKM. Between the trimmed V and J ends, which lost 4 bases and 3 bases, there was a span of 9 bases. The CDR3 has 13 amino acids.

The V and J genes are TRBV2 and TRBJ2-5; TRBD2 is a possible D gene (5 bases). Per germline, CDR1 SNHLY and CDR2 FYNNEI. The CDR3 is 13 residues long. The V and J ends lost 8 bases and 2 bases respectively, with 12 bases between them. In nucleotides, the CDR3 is TGTGCCAGCGCGAGGGAGAGGCAAGAGACCCAGTACTTC. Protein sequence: CASARERQETQYF. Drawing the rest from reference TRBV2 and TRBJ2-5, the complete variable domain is EPEVTQTPSHQVTQMGQEVILRCVPISNHLYFYWYRQILGQKVEFLVSFYNNEISEKSEIFDDQFSVERPDGSNFTLKIRSTKLEDSAMYFCASARERQETQYFGPGTRLLVL.

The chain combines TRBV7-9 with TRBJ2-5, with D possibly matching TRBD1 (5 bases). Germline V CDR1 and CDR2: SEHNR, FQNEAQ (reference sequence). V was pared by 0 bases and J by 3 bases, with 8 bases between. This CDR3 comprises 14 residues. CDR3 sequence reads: CASSLASREETQYF. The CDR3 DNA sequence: TGTGCCAGCAGCTTAGCGTCCAGGGAAGAGACCCAGTACTTC.

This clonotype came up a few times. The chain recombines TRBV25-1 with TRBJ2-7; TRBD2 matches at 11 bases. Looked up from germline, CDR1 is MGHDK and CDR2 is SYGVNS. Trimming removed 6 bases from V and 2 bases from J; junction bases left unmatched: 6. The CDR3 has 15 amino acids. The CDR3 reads CASSPGLAVPYEQYF. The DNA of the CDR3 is TGTGCCAGCAGCCCGGGACTAGCGGTTCCCTACGAGCAGTACTTC.

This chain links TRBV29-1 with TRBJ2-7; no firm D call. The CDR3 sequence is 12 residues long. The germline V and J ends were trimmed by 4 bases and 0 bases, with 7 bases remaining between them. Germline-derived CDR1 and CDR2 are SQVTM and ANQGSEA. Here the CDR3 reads CSVGKVSYEQYF. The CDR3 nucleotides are TGCAGCGTTGGTAAGGTCTCCTACGAGCAGTACTTC.

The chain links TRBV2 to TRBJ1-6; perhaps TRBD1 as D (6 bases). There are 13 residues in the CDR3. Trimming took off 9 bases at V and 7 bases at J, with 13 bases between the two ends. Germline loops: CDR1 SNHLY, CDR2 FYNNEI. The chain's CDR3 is CASQGRGNSPLHF. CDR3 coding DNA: TGTGCCAGTCAAGGGAGGGGGAATTCACCCCTCCACTTT.